The rows below give T cell receptor beta chains drawn from one sample of a study of cytomegalovirus exposure and HLA in healthy donors. Produced via immunoSEQ multiplex PCR; TCRdb's table is partial and in-frame only. Of roughly 160,000 clones detected, roughly 80% appear once; the ten largest clones hold about 2%. Sequenced sample: PBMCs. Receptors originate from a male donor in good health and CMV-seronegative. Each CDR3 is given with its conserved first and last residue. The size field is filled for only some rows; it gives once, few, many or a size class.

j_call: TRBJ1-1
v_call: TRBV19
clone_size: few
cdr3_aa: CASSITGGVDTEAFF

j_call: TRBJ1-1
v_call: TRBV2
clone_size: -
cdr3_aa: CASSKQGSTEAFF

j_call: TRBJ2-3
v_call: TRBV6-5
clone_size: -
cdr3_aa: CASRVTSTDTQYF

j_call: TRBJ2-7
v_call: TRBV7-9
clone_size: -
cdr3_aa: CASSLAYGGGFYEQYF

j_call: TRBJ1-6
v_call: TRBV2
clone_size: -
cdr3_aa: CASSERNLYNSPLHF

j_call: TRBJ1-1
v_call: TRBV15
clone_size: -
cdr3_aa: CATSIAGLTEAFF

j_call: TRBJ2-2
v_call: TRBV5-4
clone_size: -
cdr3_aa: CASSHIAGAAGELFF

j_call: TRBJ2-6
v_call: TRBV5-1
clone_size: -
cdr3_aa: CASSLAGTPGANGLTF

j_call: TRBJ1-6
v_call: TRBV9
clone_size: -
cdr3_aa: CASSVESGAKRNNSPLHF

j_call: TRBJ2-3
v_call: TRBV10-1
clone_size: few
cdr3_aa: CASSESKGGGVDTQYF

j_call: TRBJ2-5
v_call: TRBV2
clone_size: -
cdr3_aa: CASSDDRGLETQYF

j_call: TRBJ1-2
v_call: TRBV19
clone_size: -
cdr3_aa: CASRVGPHSGGYTF

j_call: TRBJ2-7
v_call: TRBV11-2
clone_size: -
cdr3_aa: CASSEAYEQYF

j_call: TRBJ1-1
v_call: TRBV4-1
clone_size: -
cdr3_aa: CASSQRDRAVEAFF

j_call: TRBJ2-2
v_call: TRBV7-6
clone_size: -
cdr3_aa: CASSPLAGERFGGLFF

j_call: TRBJ1-5
v_call: TRBV19
clone_size: -
cdr3_aa: CASSIPSENQPQHF

j_call: TRBJ2-2
v_call: TRBV2
clone_size: -
cdr3_aa: CASSQGRGFGELFF

j_call: TRBJ1-1
v_call: TRBV5-4
clone_size: -
cdr3_aa: CASSKDAGTGLTEAFF

j_call: TRBJ2-5
v_call: TRBV10-3
clone_size: few
cdr3_aa: CAISLGVSQIETQYF

j_call: -
v_call: TRBV30
clone_size: -
cdr3_aa: CAWSVPSAYYEQYF

j_call: TRBJ2-5
v_call: TRBV11-2
clone_size: -
cdr3_aa: CASSLDRGAPGGTQYF

j_call: TRBJ1-1
v_call: TRBV29-1
clone_size: -
cdr3_aa: CSLRQGMNTEAFF

j_call: TRBJ1-1
v_call: TRBV9
clone_size: -
cdr3_aa: CASSGGPIRF

j_call: TRBJ2-2
v_call: TRBV6-5
clone_size: -
cdr3_aa: CASSFDRVYTGELFF

j_call: TRBJ1-5
v_call: TRBV6-5
clone_size: -
cdr3_aa: CASSYHRQGSNQPQHF

j_call: TRBJ2-3
v_call: TRBV5-1
clone_size: -
cdr3_aa: CASSFSGVPDTQYF

j_call: TRBJ2-7
v_call: TRBV2
clone_size: -
cdr3_aa: CASSEMGQSSYEQYF

j_call: TRBJ1-5
v_call: TRBV6-1
clone_size: -
cdr3_aa: CASSDRGNQPQHF

j_call: TRBJ2-7
v_call: TRBV5-6
clone_size: -
cdr3_aa: CASFRGVDEQYF

j_call: TRBJ1-4
v_call: TRBV30
clone_size: -
cdr3_aa: CAWGWRFNEKLFF

j_call: TRBJ1-2
v_call: TRBV6-1
clone_size: -
cdr3_aa: CATTGQNYGYTF

j_call: TRBJ1-4
v_call: TRBV27
clone_size: -
cdr3_aa: CASRPFSGGGNEKLFF

j_call: TRBJ2-3
v_call: TRBV6-4
clone_size: -
cdr3_aa: CASSESREDTQYF

j_call: TRBJ2-2
v_call: TRBV7-9
clone_size: -
cdr3_aa: CASFMRPGELFF

j_call: TRBJ1-2
v_call: TRBV5-1
clone_size: few
cdr3_aa: CASSLTGGPLNGYTF